This is a list of T cell receptor beta chains from one sample in a study of shared clonotypes between healthy human individuals. Here immunoSEQ multiplex PCR was the method, and the copy in TCRdb shows in-frame clones only, minus some. The table lists about 2,500,000 clones, 85% to 95% of them singletons. The sample comprised naive CD4+ T cells sorted from blood. Receptor source: a man in his late teens or twenties in good health. Each CDR3 is given with its conserved first and last residue. Each record gives: V gene, J gene, clone size, D gene, CDR3 DNA, CDR3 protein. The D gene is left open where the match is weak. Only some rows state a clone size, as once, few, many or a class for expanded clones.

v_call: TRBV4-1; j_call: TRBJ2-1; clone_size: NA; d_call: NA; cdr3_nt: TGCGCCAGCAGCCAAGGCACGATCAATGAGCAGTTCTTC; cdr3_aa: CASSQGTINEQFF
v_call: TRBV6-6; j_call: TRBJ1-1; clone_size: NA; d_call: TRBD1; cdr3_nt: TGTGCCAGCAGCCAACAGGGGAGCTCTGAAGCTTTCTTT; cdr3_aa: CASSQQGSSEAFF
v_call: TRBV9; j_call: TRBJ2-1; clone_size: NA; d_call: NA; cdr3_nt: TGTGCCAGCAGCGGTAGTGGATCCTTACACAATGAGCAGTTCTTC; cdr3_aa: CASSGSGSLHNEQFF
v_call: TRBV2; j_call: TRBJ2-7; clone_size: few; d_call: NA; cdr3_nt: TGTGCCAGCTCCGGAGGTTTTTACGAGCAGTACTTC; cdr3_aa: CASSGGFYEQYF
v_call: TRBV7-2; j_call: TRBJ2-1; clone_size: NA; d_call: NA; cdr3_nt: TGTGCCAGCAGCTTGCAGCGGGTTTACAATGAGCAGTTCTTC; cdr3_aa: CASSLQRVYNEQFF
v_call: TRBV6-4; j_call: TRBJ1-1; clone_size: NA; d_call: TRBD1; cdr3_nt: TGTGCCAGCAGTACACAGGGGGGCACTGAAGCTTTCTTT; cdr3_aa: CASSTQGGTEAFF
v_call: TRBV7-3; j_call: TRBJ2-6; clone_size: NA; d_call: TRBD1; cdr3_nt: TGTGCCAGCAGCCTACGGACAGGGGCCCTCTCTGGGGCCAACGTCCTGACTTTC; cdr3_aa: CASSLRTGALSGANVLTF
v_call: TRBV7-9; j_call: TRBJ1-1; clone_size: NA; d_call: NA; cdr3_nt: TGTGCCAGCAGCTTAGAATTTAACACTGAAGCTTTCTTT; cdr3_aa: CASSLEFNTEAFF
v_call: TRBV5-8; j_call: TRBJ2-4; clone_size: NA; d_call: TRBD1; cdr3_nt: TGTGCCAGCAGCTTGGGAGGGGGCGGCATTCAGTACTTC; cdr3_aa: CASSLGGGGIQYF
v_call: TRBV5-1; j_call: TRBJ1-4; clone_size: few; d_call: NA; cdr3_nt: TGCGCCAGCAGCTCATCAACAGGCCCCTCAGGGGAAAAACTGTTTTTT; cdr3_aa: CASSSSTGPSGEKLFF
v_call: TRBV5-1; j_call: TRBJ2-3; clone_size: NA; d_call: TRBD1; cdr3_nt: TGCGCCAGCAGCTCCGGGACAGCCAACACAGATACGCAGTATTTT; cdr3_aa: CASSSGTANTDTQYF
v_call: TRBV19; j_call: TRBJ2-2; clone_size: NA; d_call: TRBD1; cdr3_nt: TGTGCCAGTAGTATACAGGGGGTCGCCGGGGAGCTGTTTTTT; cdr3_aa: CASSIQGVAGELFF
v_call: TRBV15; j_call: TRBJ2-5; clone_size: NA; d_call: NA; cdr3_nt: TGTGCCACCAGCAGCTATTTTGAGGGAAACCAAGAGACCCAGTACTTC; cdr3_aa: CATSSYFEGNQETQYF
v_call: TRBV10-3; j_call: TRBJ2-2; clone_size: NA; d_call: NA; cdr3_nt: TGTGCCATCAGAAAGGGATGGGACACCGGGGAGCTGTTTTTT; cdr3_aa: CAIRKGWDTGELFF
v_call: TRBV7-9; j_call: TRBJ2-7; clone_size: NA; d_call: NA; cdr3_nt: TGTGCCAGCAGCTTAGGGGGACTCTCCCACGAGCAGTACTTC; cdr3_aa: CASSLGGLSHEQYF
v_call: TRBV27; j_call: TRBJ2-2; clone_size: NA; d_call: NA; cdr3_nt: TGTGCCAGCAGTTTAGGACTGGGGGACACCGGGGAGCTGTTTTTT; cdr3_aa: CASSLGLGDTGELFF
v_call: TRBV10-3; j_call: TRBJ1-5; clone_size: NA; d_call: TRBD1; cdr3_nt: TGTGCCATCAGTGACCGGGACAGGGGGCAGAGTCAGCCCCAGCATTTT; cdr3_aa: CAISDRDRGQSQPQHF
v_call: TRBV7-2; j_call: TRBJ1-6; clone_size: NA; d_call: NA; cdr3_nt: TGTGCCAGCAGCCCGCGGGACCTCTATGGTTCACCCCTCCACTTT; cdr3_aa: CASSPRDLYGSPLHF
v_call: TRBV10-2; j_call: TRBJ2-7; clone_size: NA; d_call: NA; cdr3_nt: TGCGCCAGCACCGAGCCCGGGGATCGCTACGAGCAGTACTTC; cdr3_aa: CASTEPGDRYEQYF
v_call: TRBV5-8; j_call: TRBJ2-2; clone_size: NA; d_call: NA; cdr3_nt: TGTGCCAGCAGCTCCTTCATGAGGACGGAGCTGTTTTTT; cdr3_aa: CASSSFMRTELFF
v_call: TRBV7-9; j_call: TRBJ2-3; clone_size: NA; d_call: TRBD1; cdr3_nt: TGTGCCAGCAGCTTAGCCGGGACAGGGGGACATACGCAGTATTTT; cdr3_aa: CASSLAGTGGHTQYF
v_call: TRBV5-1; j_call: TRBJ1-5; clone_size: NA; d_call: TRBD1; cdr3_nt: TGCGCCAGCAGCTTGGAGGGACAGGATCGTCAGCCCCAGCATTTT; cdr3_aa: CASSLEGQDRQPQHF
v_call: TRBV6-6; j_call: TRBJ2-5; clone_size: NA; d_call: NA; cdr3_nt: TGTGCCAGCAGTCAAGGGAGTAGGGAGACCCAGTACTTC; cdr3_aa: CASSQGSRETQYF
v_call: TRBV28; j_call: TRBJ1-6; clone_size: NA; d_call: TRBD1; cdr3_nt: TGTGCCAGCAGGAGGGACAGGGATTCGTATAATTCACCCCTCCACTTT; cdr3_aa: CASRRDRDSYNSPLHF
v_call: TRBV6-1; j_call: TRBJ2-1; clone_size: NA; d_call: TRBD2; cdr3_nt: TGTGCCAGCAGTGAGCGGGGGGGCTCACCTAGGAGCTCCTACAATGAGCAGTTCTTC; cdr3_aa: CASSERGGSPRSSYNEQFF
v_call: TRBV5-4; j_call: TRBJ2-3; clone_size: NA; d_call: NA; cdr3_nt: TGTGCCAGCAGCTCACCGACCAGGGGTAGGGGCACAGATACGCAGTATTTT; cdr3_aa: CASSSPTRGRGTDTQYF